Below are 29 T cell receptor beta chains sequenced from a single sample in a study of a mutant IDH1 vaccine in newly diagnosed glioma. The time point is: baseline, week 1 (first vaccination visit). Treatment of the sample: pre-vaccination baseline after standard-of-care therapy. Generated by immunoSEQ multiplex PCR, the TCRdb table keeps only in-frame clones and is missing some. The repertoire holds fewer than 50,000 clones, with roughly 78% as singletons. The specimen comprised PBMCs, sampled from a glioma patient treated with radiotherapy, temozolomide or both. These TCRs come from a middle-aged man with glioma. Some clones in this sample may be carry-over from other donors' samples.

This chain uses TRBV9 with TRBJ2-2; unclear D gene. The germline gives CDR1 SGDLS, CDR2 YYNGEE. This CDR3 comprises 13 residues. Trimming cost V 6 bases and J 7 bases, with 13 bases left between them. The CDR3 DNA reads TGTGCCAGCAACCCTTCTCCCGGCGGGGAGCTGTTTTTT. It encodes CASNPSPGGELFF.

The chain employs TRBV18 and TRBJ1-4; D gene uncertain. V lost 6 bases and J lost 0, with 8 bases in between. Germline V lookup: CDR1 KGHSH, CDR2 LQKENI. The CDR3 consists of 14 residues. The CDR3 reads CASSQSATNEKLFF. CDR3 nucleotides: TGTGCCAGCTCCCAGTCAGCAACTAATGAAAAACTGTTTTTT.

The chain has TRBV6-1 and TRBJ1-3; TRBD1 matches 9 bases. Looked up from germline, CDR1 is MNHNS and CDR2 is SASEGT. The junction had 8 bases not matched to a gene; V was cut back by 6 bases and J by 5 bases. The CDR3 runs 15 residues. The CDR3 loop is CASRTGGQGRNTIYF. CDR3 sequence (DNA): TGTGCCAGCAGGACAGGGGGACAGGGAAGAAACACCATATATTTT.

The chain combines TRBV5-1 with TRBJ2-4; D is possibly TRBD1 (5 bases). CDR1 and CDR2 (germline): SGHRS, YFSETQ. V lost 1 base and J lost 0, with 5 bases in between. The CDR3 covers 14 residues. This CDR3 is CASSLQGAKNIQYF. In DNA, the CDR3 is TGCGCCAGCAGCTTGCAGGGAGCCAAAAACATTCAGTACTTC.

The chain couples TRBV27 to TRBJ2-7; possible D gene TRBD1, 5 bases. This CDR3 has 14 residues. From germline, CDR1 is MNHEY and CDR2 SMNVEV (reference sequence). The germline V and J ends were trimmed by 0 bases and 5 bases, with 11 bases remaining between them. CDR3 bases: TGTGCCAGCAGTTTATCAGCAAGGGGCCACGAGCAGTACTTC. Encoded protein: CASSLSARGHEQYF.

The chain combines TRBV27 with TRBJ2-4; no definite D call. Germline values: CDR1 MNHEY, CDR2 SMNVEV (reference sequence). V shed 7 bases and J shed 4 bases, with 11 bases lying between them. This CDR3 comprises 13 residues. CDR3 loop: CASIGQVKNIQYF. CDR3 DNA: TGTGCCAGCATAGGTCAGGTGAAAAACATTCAGTACTTC.

The chain couples TRBV20-1 to TRBJ1-2; D ambiguous. The CDR3 is 11 residues long. The V gene's germline CDR1 is DFQATT and CDR2 SNEGSKA (reference sequence). The germline V and J ends were trimmed by 4 bases and 7 bases, with 10 bases remaining between them. The CDR3 sequence: CSANPLFGYTF. CDR3 nucleotides: TGCAGTGCTAACCCGCTATTTGGCTACACCTTC.

J is TRBJ1-1 and V is TRBV11-2; no clear D. V was cut by 3 bases and J by 9 bases, with 8 bases left in between. This CDR3 spans 11 amino acids. Germline V lookup: CDR1 SGHAT, CDR2 FQNNGV. DNA of the CDR3: TGTGCCAGCAGCTTGGCGTACCAAGCTTTCTTT. Translated, it gives CASSLAYQAFF.

V gene TRBV7-9 combines with J gene TRBJ1-1; no definite D call. The V end lost 7 bases, the J end lost 1 base, and 10 bases lay between the germline ends. Germline lookup yields CDR1 SEHNR and CDR2 FQNEAQ (reference sequence). The CDR3 extends over 13 amino acids. CDR3 bases: TGTGCCAGCACCCTAGCGGAGAACACTGAAGCTTTCTTT. This codes for CASTLAENTEAFF.

The CDR3 sequence is CASSVLGWAGYTF. CDR3 bases: TGTGCCAGCAGCGTCCTAGGGTGGGCTGGCTACACCTTC. This chain connects TRBV9 to TRBJ1-2; D gene ambiguous. The CDR3 runs to 13 residues. V was shortened by 2 bases and J by 7 bases, with 12 bases between the two germline ends. Germline V gene sequence: CDR1 SGDLS, CDR2 YYNGEE.

The chain has TRBV20-1 and TRBJ2-7; 8 bases are shared with TRBD1. Germline V lookup: CDR1 DFQATT, CDR2 SNEGSKA (reference sequence). The CDR3 is 11 amino acids. Losses at the gene ends were 6 bases for V and 7 bases for J; bases not matched to a gene: 5. CDR3 residues: CSAIRQGEQYF. The CDR3 DNA follows: TGCAGTGCCATCCGACAGGGGGAGCAGTACTTC.

V and J are TRBV4-3 and TRBJ1-4, with TRBD1 matching 7 bases. CDR1 is LGHNA, CDR2 YSLEER, per germline. Trimming took 0 bases from V and 2 from J; bases not matched to a gene: 3. The CDR3 runs 16 residues. The CDR3 here is CASSQDVGGTNEKLFF. For the CDR3, the DNA is TGCGCCAGCAGCCAAGATGTAGGGGGCACTAATGAAAAACTGTTTTTT.

This clone was recorded once. This chain joins TRBV30 and TRBJ1-2; 9 nucleotides line up with TRBD1. The CDR3 consists of 13 residues. Trimming took 4 bases from V and 9 from J; bases not matched to a gene: 9. The germline V gene encodes CDR1 GTSNPN and CDR2 SVGIG (reference sequence). The CDR3 nucleotides are TGTGCCTGGATGGTACAGGGGGCGCAAAGCTACACCTTC. It specifies CAWMVQGAQSYTF.

There are a few counts of this clone. CDR3 in DNA: TGCGCCAGCAGCCAAGGAGGCAATCAGCCCCAGCATTTT. Its translation is CASSQGGNQPQHF. V is TRBV4-1 and J is TRBJ1-5; no reliable D call. The CDR3 has 13 residues. Between the trimmed V and J ends, which lost 1 base and 2 bases, there was a span of 3 bases. Germline-derived CDR1 and CDR2 are MGHRA and YSYEKL.

This chain links TRBV4-1 with TRBJ2-2; 9 bases fit TRBD2. Germline loops: CDR1 MGHRA, CDR2 YSYEKL. The CDR3 contains 15 residues. Trimming cost V 7 bases and J 4 bases; bases outside gene matches: 7. This chain's CDR3 is CASKLLAGVTGELFF. The CDR3 nucleotides read TGCGCCAGCAAGTTGTTAGCGGGGGTCACCGGGGAGCTGTTTTTT.

This rearrangement joins TRBV4-1 to TRBJ1-2, with 8 bases aligning to TRBD1. The CDR3 is made up of 15 amino acids. Germline CDR1 and CDR2: MGHRA and YSYEKL. The V gene end was trimmed by 1 base and the J gene end by 4 bases; junction bases not matched to a gene: 5. CDR3 amino acids: CASSQGDRTLYGYTF. CDR3 bases: TGCGCCAGCAGCCAAGGGGACAGGACGCTCTATGGCTACACCTTC.

J is TRBJ2-1 and V is TRBV5-1; tentatively, D is TRBD2 (6 bases). CDR3 size: 13 residues. Trimming shortened V by 0 bases and J by 9 bases, and 10 bases separated the two germline ends. Per the germline V gene, CDR1 is SGHRS and CDR2 is YFSETQ. As DNA, the CDR3 is TGCGCCAGCAGCTTGGCGGTGGAGGGTGAGCAGTTCTTC. As protein: CASSLAVEGEQFF.

The chain employs TRBV21-1 and TRBJ1-2; the listed D gene, TRBD1, was not tested against the DNA. TRBV21-1 is listed as a pseudogene. The CDR3 has 16 amino acids. CDR3 nucleotides: TGTGCCAGCAGCAAAGCGCTTTCAGGGGCCTACTATGGCTACACCTTC. It translates to CASSKALSGAYYGYTF.

The J gene is TRBJ2-3, the V gene TRBV4-1; D is possibly TRBD1 or TRBD2 (5 bases each). Deletions cut 1 base from V and 1 base from J, with 18 bases between. The CDR3 length is 18 residues. Germline values: CDR1 MGHRA, CDR2 YSYEKL. The CDR3: CASSQVLSSGGGTDTQYF. The CDR3 DNA reads TGCGCCAGCAGCCAAGTACTATCTAGTGGGGGTGGCACAGATACGCAGTATTTT.

This clone was observed a single time. CDR3 amino acids: CASSRWTQGADLAKNIQYF. As DNA, the CDR3 is TGTGCCAGCAGCCGATGGACGCAGGGGGCCGACCTAGCCAAAAACATTCAGTACTTC. V usage is TRBV14 and J usage is TRBJ2-4; 8 bases fit TRBD1. This CDR3 comprises 19 residues. Germline lookup yields CDR1 SGHDN and CDR2 FVKESK. The trim removed 4 bases at V and 0 bases at J, leaving 14 bases unmatched.

The gene calls are TRBV5-1 and TRBJ2-1; perhaps TRBD2 as D (5 bases). The CDR3 is made up of 16 amino acids. Germline lookup yields CDR1 SGHRS and CDR2 YFSETQ. With 0 bases removed from V and 0 bases from J, the gap between germline ends came to 10 bases. In DNA, the CDR3 is TGCGCCAGCAGCTTGGCCGTGGGGAGCTCCTACAATGAGCAGTTCTTC. Protein product: CASSLAVGSSYNEQFF.

V is TRBV11-2 and J is TRBJ2-2; 12 bases line up with TRBD2. The V gene end was trimmed by 5 bases and the J gene end by 4 bases; junction bases not matched to a gene: 5. The CDR3 loop spans 16 amino acids. Germline V gives CDR1 SGHAT, CDR2 FQNNGV. DNA of the CDR3: TGTGCCAGCAGCAAACTAGCGGGGGGCCTCACCGGGGAGCTGTTTTTT. It is translated as CASSKLAGGLTGELFF.

This chain uses TRBV7-2 with TRBJ2-2; 7 bases are a match to TRBD2. The CDR3 consists of 13 residues. Germline V gene sequence: CDR1 SGHTA, CDR2 FQGNSA. V was clipped by 6 bases and J by 9 bases; unmatched bases: 7. CDR3 loop: CASSVLGGWELFF. In nucleotides, the CDR3 is TGTGCCAGCAGTGTTCTGGGAGGGTGGGAGCTGTTTTTT.

V and J are TRBV7-9 and TRBJ1-5; TRBD1 might be the D (6 bases). CDR1 and CDR2 from the germline V gene are SEHNR and FQNEAQ (reference sequence). The CDR3 is 16 residues long. The ends were cut back, 3 bases at V and 7 bases at J, with 19 bases in the middle. The CDR3: CASSFARGIRDQPQHF. CDR3 bases: TGTGCCAGCAGCTTTGCTAGGGGGATAAGGGACCAGCCCCAGCATTTT.

The chain has TRBV10-3 and TRBJ2-3; D perhaps matches TRBD1 (6 bases). The CDR3 has 12 amino acids. Germline CDR1 is ENHRY and CDR2 is SYGVKD. V was pared by 7 bases and J by 4 bases, with 9 bases between. The CDR3 region has the DNA TGTGCCATCAATGGGGGCCCAGATACGCAGTATTTT. This gives the protein CAINGGPDTQYF.

V is TRBV5-1 and J is TRBJ2-3; 10 nucleotides match TRBD2. The CDR3 runs to 16 residues. With 3 bases clipped from V and 0 bases from J, the junction kept 4 bases outside the gene matches. CDR1 is SGHRS, CDR2 YFSETQ, per germline. Here the CDR3 reads CASSSGLAASTDTQYF. The CDR3 nucleotides read TGCGCCAGCAGCTCTGGACTAGCGGCTAGCACAGATACGCAGTATTTT.

The rearrangement uses TRBV19 and TRBJ1-1, with D maybe TRBD1 (5 bases). The CDR3 extends over 12 amino acids. Germline V gives CDR1 LNHDA, CDR2 SQIVND (reference sequence). V was clipped by 3 bases and J by 4 bases, with 6 bases between them. The CDR3, as DNA: TGTGCCAGTAGTATGGGGGGCACTGAAGCTTTCTTT. This codes for CASSMGGTEAFF. The variable domain in full, with the rest retrieved from reference TRBV19 and TRBJ1-1, is DGGITQSPKYLFRKEGQNVTLSCEQNLNHDAMYWYRQDPGQGLRLIYYSQIVNDFQKGDIAEGYSVSREKKESFPLTVTSAQKNPTAFYLCASSMGGTEAFFGQGTRLTVV.

This rearrangement joins TRBV6-5 to TRBJ1-1, with 8 bases lining up with TRBD1. Germline loops: CDR1 MNHEY, CDR2 SVGAGI. The CDR3 runs to 12 residues. V was clipped by 6 bases and J by 12 bases; unmatched bases: 9. In nucleotides, the CDR3 is TGTGCCAGCAGCGGGGGACAGGCGGGGACTTTCTTT. Residues: CASSGGQAGTFF.

The chain carries TRBV5-1 and TRBJ1-6; D is perhaps TRBD1 (5 bases). CDR3 length equals 15 residues. The V and J ends lost 0 bases and 11 bases respectively, with 15 bases between them. CDR1 and CDR2 from the germline V gene are SGHRS and YFSETQ. CDR3 DNA sequence: TGCGCCAGCAGCTTGGCCGGCGTGAGGGGCCCACCCCTCCACTTT. Translating it yields CASSLAGVRGPPLHF.